The rows below give T cell receptor beta chains drawn from one sample of a study of blood T cell repertoires in COVID-19. Sequenced by immunoSEQ multiplex PCR; TCRdb stores in-frame clones only, minus some. The sample shows hundreds of thousands of clones, around 88% of them seen only once. Sequences were obtained from peripheral blood. These receptors were taken from a man older than 75 with acute or convalescent COVID-19. CDR3s include the opening cysteine and the closing phenylalanine or tryptophan. A D gene is named only where the DNA matches it firmly. Expanded clones get a size class; other rows say once, few or many, or leave the size out.

V: TRBV2; size: NA; D: NA; J: TRBJ1-2; DNA: TGTGCCAGCAGTGGGGGGCGAACTAACTATGGCTACACCTTC; CDR3: CASSGGRTNYGYTF
V: TRBV19; size: NA; D: TRBD1; J: TRBJ2-2; DNA: TGTGCCAGTAGTACCCACAGGGGCACCGGGGAGCTGTTTTTT; CDR3: CASSTHRGTGELFF
V: TRBV6-2/TRBV6-3; size: NA; D: NA; J: TRBJ2-3; DNA: TGTGCCAGCAGTTACCAAACAGGAGATACGCAGTATTTT; CDR3: CASSYQTGDTQYF
V: TRBV27; size: few; D: NA; J: TRBJ2-1; DNA: TGTGCCAGCATGTCGATGGGAGAATCTTACAATGAGCAGTTCTTC; CDR3: CASMSMGESYNEQFF
V: TRBV5-8; size: NA; D: TRBD1; J: TRBJ2-1; DNA: TGTGCCAGCAGCTTGGAACAGGGGGCTTACAATGAGCAGTTCTTC; CDR3: CASSLEQGAYNEQFF
V: TRBV10-3; size: few; D: TRBD1; J: TRBJ2-2; DNA: TGTGCCATCAGTGAGGGGACAGGGCACACCGGGGAGCTGTTTTTT; CDR3: CAISEGTGHTGELFF
V: TRBV12-2; size: once; D: NA; J: TRBJ2-2; DNA: TGTGCAAGTCGCTTCAAGGGGGCCGACACCGGGGAGCTGTTTTTT; CDR3: CASRFKGADTGELFF
V: TRBV28; size: NA; D: TRBD2; J: TRBJ2-1; DNA: TGTGCCAGCAGAGCAGCGGGAGGTAGCAACAATGAGCAGTTCTTC; CDR3: CASRAAGGSNNEQFF
V: TRBV7-9; size: NA; D: NA; J: TRBJ1-2; DNA: TGTGCCAGCAGGGGGGAGGGCTATGGCTACACCTTC; CDR3: CASRGEGYGYTF
V: TRBV18; size: NA; D: NA; J: TRBJ2-2; DNA: TGTGCCAGCTCGTTACTAGAAACCGGGGAGCTGTTTTTT; CDR3: CASSLLETGELFF
V: TRBV3-1/TRBV3-2; size: NA; D: TRBD1; J: TRBJ1-1; DNA: TGTGCCAGCGGAGCGGGACAGGGGTACACTGAAGCTTTCTTT; CDR3: CASGAGQGYTEAFF
V: TRBV7-7; size: NA; D: NA; J: TRBJ2-6; DNA: TGTGCCAGCAGCCAGGGACATCACTCTGGGGCCAACGTCCTGACTTTC; CDR3: CASSQGHHSGANVLTF
V: TRBV10-3; size: once; D: NA; J: TRBJ2-7; DNA: TGTGCCATCACGAGCGATATTACCTCCTACGAGCAGTACTTC; CDR3: CAITSDITSYEQYF
V: TRBV29-1; size: NA; D: TRBD2; J: TRBJ2-1; DNA: TGCAGCGTTGAGGGATTACTAGCGGGGGGTCGAAATGAGCAGTTCTTC; CDR3: CSVEGLLAGGRNEQFF
V: TRBV7-3; size: NA; D: TRBD2; J: TRBJ2-1; DNA: TGTGCCAGCAGTCGCACTAGCGGGAGGAGCAATGAGCAGTTCTTC; CDR3: CASSRTSGRSNEQFF
V: TRBV12-5; size: NA; D: NA; J: TRBJ2-4; DNA: TGTGCTAGTGGTTTGGTACTTCCCGACAGTGGACGGGCCAAAAACATTCAGTACTTC; CDR3: CASGLVLPDSGRAKNIQYF
V: TRBV5-1; size: NA; D: TRBD1; J: TRBJ2-3; DNA: TGCGCCAGCAGCTTGCATGGACAGGGGAGCACAGATACGCAGTATTTT; CDR3: CASSLHGQGSTDTQYF
V: TRBV2; size: NA; D: TRBD1; J: TRBJ2-7; DNA: TGTGCCAGCAGGGCCGGGACAGGGAGGTACGAGCAGTACTTC; CDR3: CASRAGTGRYEQYF
V: TRBV19; size: NA; D: NA; J: TRBJ2-7; DNA: TGTGCCAGTAGTATTTTCAGCGGTAACAACTACGAGCAGTACTTC; CDR3: CASSIFSGNNYEQYF
V: TRBV5-4; size: NA; D: TRBD1; J: TRBJ2-7; DNA: TGTGCCAGCAGCTACAGGGGGCTGTACGAGCAGTACTTC; CDR3: CASSYRGLYEQYF
V: TRBV4-3; size: NA; D: NA; J: TRBJ2-3; DNA: TGCGCCAGCAGCCAAGATTTAAGACAGAACACAGATACGCAGTATTTT; CDR3: CASSQDLRQNTDTQYF
V: TRBV10-3; size: NA; D: TRBD1; J: TRBJ2-7; DNA: TGTGCCATCAGATTCGCAGGGGGATACGAGCAGTACTTC; CDR3: CAIRFAGGYEQYF
V: TRBV5-1; size: once; D: TRBD2; J: TRBJ2-7; DNA: TGCGCCAGCAGCTCGGCTAGCGGGGAGGGGATGAAGTACTTC; CDR3: CASSSASGEGMKYF
V: TRBV7-2; size: once; D: NA; J: TRBJ2-1; DNA: TGTGCCAGCAGCTTAGCGGCAGGCTCCTACAATGAGCAGTTCTTC; CDR3: CASSLAAGSYNEQFF
V: TRBV7-9; size: NA; D: NA; J: TRBJ1-5; DNA: TGTGCCAGCAGCACAGGACAGTCCAATCAGCCCCAGCATTTT; CDR3: CASSTGQSNQPQHF
V: TRBV28; size: NA; D: NA; J: TRBJ2-4; DNA: TGTGCCAGCAGCACCGGGACTTGGAGCGTTCAGTACTTC; CDR3: CASSTGTWSVQYF
V: TRBV4-1; size: NA; D: TRBD2; J: TRBJ2-3; DNA: TGCGCCAGCAGCCAAAGGGAGAGCGGGAGGGGCACAGATACGCAGTATTTT; CDR3: CASSQRESGRGTDTQYF
V: TRBV10-3; size: once; D: TRBD1; J: TRBJ2-5; DNA: TGTGCCATCAGGGACGACAGGGGCCAAGAGACCCAGTACTTC; CDR3: CAIRDDRGQETQYF
V: TRBV3-1/TRBV3-2; size: NA; D: TRBD2; J: TRBJ2-3; DNA: TGTGCCAGCAGCCAAGATGTTGGGCTAGCGGGCTCCACAGATACGCAGTATTTT; CDR3: CASSQDVGLAGSTDTQYF
V: TRBV2; size: once; D: NA; J: TRBJ2-5; DNA: TGTGCCAGCAGTCGAAGCGGCGGGTTTCAAGAGACCCAGTACTTC; CDR3: CASSRSGGFQETQYF
V: TRBV5-1; size: NA; D: TRBD1; J: TRBJ1-2; DNA: TGCGCCAGCGCTGTCGGACAGGGAAGCTATGGCTACACCTTC; CDR3: CASAVGQGSYGYTF
V: TRBV7-3; size: NA; D: NA; J: TRBJ2-1; DNA: TGTGCCAGCAGCTTAACGGGCTACGATGAGCAGTTCTTC; CDR3: CASSLTGYDEQFF
V: TRBV19; size: NA; D: TRBD2; J: TRBJ2-1; DNA: TGTGCCAGTAGCTCTCATCCTAGCGGGGGATACAATGAGCAGTTCTTC; CDR3: CASSSHPSGGYNEQFF
V: TRBV4-3; size: NA; D: TRBD2; J: TRBJ2-1; DNA: TGCGCCAGCAGCCAAGCGACAGGGACTAGCGGGAGAAATGAGCAGTTCTTC; CDR3: CASSQATGTSGRNEQFF
V: TRBV7-8; size: NA; D: NA; J: TRBJ1-4; DNA: TGTGCCAGCAGCCGGACGGGTGAAAAACTGTTTTTT; CDR3: CASSRTGEKLFF
V: TRBV4-2; size: NA; D: TRBD1; J: TRBJ1-4; DNA: TGTGCCAGCAGCCCCCTGGGACCGGGACAGGGAAAGGAAAAACTGTTTTTT; CDR3: CASSPLGPGQGKEKLFF
V: TRBV5-1; size: NA; D: NA; J: TRBJ2-5; DNA: TGCGCCAGCAACGGGGAGACCCAGTACTTC; CDR3: CASNGETQYF
V: TRBV29-1; size: NA; D: TRBD2; J: TRBJ2-3; DNA: TGCAGCGTCGGCGGGGGGAGCACAGATACGCAGTATTTT; CDR3: CSVGGGSTDTQYF
V: TRBV7-2; size: NA; D: NA; J: TRBJ2-5; DNA: TGTGCCAGCAGCTCCTCCGGACAGAGACAAGAGACCCAGTACTTC; CDR3: CASSSSGQRQETQYF
V: TRBV13; size: NA; D: NA; J: TRBJ2-1; DNA: TGTGCCAGCAGCTTATCGGAGGACAATGAGCAGTTCTTC; CDR3: CASSLSEDNEQFF
V: TRBV28; size: NA; D: TRBD2; J: TRBJ2-7; DNA: TGTGCCAGCAGTTTGTCGACTAGCGGCCCCTACGAGCAGTACTTC; CDR3: CASSLSTSGPYEQYF
V: TRBV9; size: few; D: NA; J: TRBJ1-2; DNA: TGTGCCAGCAGCGCGCGGGGACGGCCCTATGGCTACACCTTC; CDR3: CASSARGRPYGYTF